A single T cell receptor beta chain is shown here with its context. Its specificity is unknown. The sample is drawn from a study of T-cell reconstitution after alpha-beta-depleted transplantation in children. Unmatched junction bases numbered 8, after V lost 6 bases and J lost 5 bases. The CDR3 is made up of 15 amino acids. A library of TCRbeta sequences, prepared with unique molecular identifiers, was generated. One entry per CDR3 protein, called by TCRdb with MiXCR from the PCR reads. This sample has 600,000 or so distinct CDR3 sequences, with about 23% found just once. Overall study results and limits: At one year after transplant, newly produced T cells mostly accounted for T-cell counts and diversity.

The receptor comes from a boy under two years old who had a stem cell transplant for acute myeloid leukemia, so the T cells may come from the graft donor. V is TRBV12-3 or TRBV12-4 and J is TRBJ1-1; 11 bases are shared with TRBD1. The sequencing used PBMCs, mostly from graft donor cells, collected 360 days after TCRalphabeta/CD19-depleted stem cell transplant. The CDR3 DNA sequence: TGTGCCAGCAGACCTATCGGGACAGGGGGAACTGAAGCTTTCTTT. This encodes CASRPIGTGGTEAFF.